This T cell receptor beta chain was observed in a study of shared clonotypes between healthy human individuals. Germline V gene sequence: CDR1 WNHNN, CDR2 SYGVQD (reference sequence). The V gene lost 5 bases and the J gene lost 0 bases, with 8 bases spanning the gap. CDR3 length equals 13 residues. Notes on the study in general: Sampling covered blood only; tissue repertoires likely differ. Among donors, clonotype sharing was expected to be affected by sequencing depth.

As concerns this clone: Its specificity is not known.

The donor cohort consisted entirely of Caucasian adults residing in Nashville, Tennessee. The protocol was immunoSEQ multiplex PCR, while the TCRdb copy is restricted to in-frame clones and leaves out a portion. The sample has a few hundred thousand clones, approximately 80% seen once. The J gene is TRBJ2-7, the V gene TRBV10-1, with TRBD1 as a possible D gene (6 bases). The sequence was obtained from a woman aged 40 to 50 in good health. Some clones in this sample may be carry-over from other donors' samples. Sequenced input: PBMCs. CDR3 DNA: TGCGCCAGCAGTCCAGGGGACTCCTACGAGCAGTACTTC. This codes for CASSPGDSYEQYF.